The clone carrying this T cell receptor (beta chain) was counted a few times. This sample was included in a study of patients and donors after allogeneic stem cell transplantation. CDR1 is MNHEY, CDR2 SMNVEV, per germline (reference sequence). The length of the CDR3 is 16 residues. V was clipped by 4 bases and J by 4 bases, with 14 bases between them. One entry per CDR3 protein, called by TCRdb with MiXCR from the RT-PCR reads. The sample yields approximately 170,000 distinct CDR3 sequences, about 24% seen once. The material sequenced was blood, either unsorted or a sorted T cell fraction (not recorded which). The chain couples TRBV27 to TRBJ1-6, with a weak D call TRBD1 (6 bases). This receptor was obtained from a human donor who was either an allogeneic HSCT recipient or a stem cell or donor lymphocyte infusion donor (not recorded which). It is not recorded whose cells these are; they may come from a transplant donor. CDR3 nucleotide sequence: TGTGCCAGCAGTTCGAAGGGGGTCTTATATAATTCACCCCTCCACTTT. Translation gives CASSSKGVLYNSPLHF.